This T cell receptor beta chain was sequenced in a study of a mutant IDH1 vaccine in newly diagnosed glioma. The overall study: Before enrollment, the patients had been treated with radiotherapy alone, temozolomide alone, or both together. Most of them had received both.

Germline V gives CDR1 SGHRS, CDR2 YFSETQ. V lost 5 bases, J lost 7 bases, and 3 bases stayed unmatched. The CDR3 totals 13 residues. Repertoires were generated with immunoSEQ multiplex PCR, while TCRdb's copy carries only in-frame clones and drops some. The table records about 44,000 clones, approximately 90% of them present only once. The study's findings and limits: Of all patients, under 95% showed vaccine-induced immune responses. Pseudoprogression appears to have had no connection to changes in top peripheral T cell clonotypes.

Points on this clone: Its antigen is currently unknown.

The time point was: week 23, last vaccination. Alongside topical imiquimod, each dose of vaccine comprised 300 ug of mutant IDH1 20-mer peptide. The astrocytomas were IDH1-mutant, ATRX-negative, and WHO grade 3 or 4. The sequences come from PBMCs, collected from a glioma patient whose treatment included an IDH1 peptide vaccine. The chain carries TRBV5-1 and TRBJ2-1; 10 bases line up with TRBD2. This TCR was recovered from a man aged 50 or older with glioma. Here the CDR3 reads CASRQLAGNEQFF. The CDR3 coding sequence is TGCGCCAGCAGACAACTAGCGGGAAATGAGCAGTTCTTC.